This entry concerns a single TCR beta chain. Antigen unknown. The sample comes from a study of post-analysis software for immune sequencing data. As for the study in general: Patients with relapsing-remitting, secondary progressive and progressive-relapsing multiple sclerosis courses were all represented. The study's findings and limits: Controls had significantly higher normalized Chao1 diversity than multiple sclerosis patients. Strong co-clustering by F measure linked samples that shared a preparation batch. The five TRBV segments detected at higher frequency in patients than in controls included TRBV5-6, TRBV5-1 and TRBV20-1.

Prepared TCR beta cDNA libraries contained unique molecular identifiers. The T cell input of roughly 0.95 to 11 million gave approximately 460,000 cDNA molecules. Via MiXCR, TCRdb re-called the PCR reads, giving one row per CDR3 protein. Of 750,000 to 950,000 distinct CDR3 sequences listed, more than 45% were seen once; the top ten hold around 4.7%. The V and J ends lost 2 bases and 4 bases respectively, with 21 bases between them. CDR1 is MGHRA, CDR2 YSYEKL, per germline. This CDR3 is 18 amino acids long. The source is a girl between 10 and 17 years old with multiple sclerosis. The material sequenced was blood. The chain links TRBV4-1 to TRBJ2-1, with D possibly TRBD2 on 6 matching bases. CDR3 in DNA: TGCGCCAGCAGCCAACCTCTGAGGCGGGGCCTTAATTACAATGAGCAGTTCTTC. It codes for CASSQPLRRGLNYNEQFF.